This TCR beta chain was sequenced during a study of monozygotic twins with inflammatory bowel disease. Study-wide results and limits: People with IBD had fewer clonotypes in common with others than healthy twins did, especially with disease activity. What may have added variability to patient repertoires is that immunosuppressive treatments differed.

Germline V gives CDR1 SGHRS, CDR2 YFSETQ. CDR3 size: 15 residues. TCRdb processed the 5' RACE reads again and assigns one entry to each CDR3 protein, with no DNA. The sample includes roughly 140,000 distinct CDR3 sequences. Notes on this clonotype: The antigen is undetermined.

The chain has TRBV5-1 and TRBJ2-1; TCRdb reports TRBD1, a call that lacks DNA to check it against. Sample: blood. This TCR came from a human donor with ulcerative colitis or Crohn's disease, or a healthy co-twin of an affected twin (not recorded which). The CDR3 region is CASSPGQATYNEQFF.